By frequency in the sample, the clone carrying this T cell receptor (beta chain) is medium-sized. Its target is not known. About 450 ng RNA was reverse transcribed with alpha and beta constant-region primers. Each of the alpha and beta chains got its own library through chain-specific third strand synthesis with indices. Two random hexamers, added before amplification and joined, formed each molecule's 12-nucleotide barcode. TCRdb re-analysed the 5' RACE reads in MiXCR, keeping a single row per CDR3 protein. The sample records approximately 16,000 distinct CDR3 sequences, roughly a tenth being singletons. This sample was taken from a study of HIV-infected patients and healthy controls. The germline CDR1 and CDR2 sequences are MRHNA and SNTAGT. V lost 6 bases and J lost 0; bases outside the gene matches: 2. The CDR3 consists of 15 residues. The study's findings and limits: HIV+ repertoires were severely depleted of MAIT alpha-chain CDR3s, unlike healthy controls. Mean usage of eight alpha and eight beta V genes differed significantly in HIV-infected patients versus controls.

Whole blood was used without fractionation, so all unsorted peripheral T cells were included. The chain joins TRBV6-4 to TRBJ2-3; 11 bases line up with TRBD2. Material: blood. This clonotype originated in an adult in good health. The CDR3 loop is CASSRTSGSTDTQYF. DNA of the CDR3: TGTGCCAGCAGCCGGACTAGCGGGAGCACAGATACGCAGTATTTT.